This T cell receptor beta chain was recovered during a study of T cell responses to AZD1222 COVID-19 vaccine. The study's findings and limits: Unmutated variant regions reportedly attract nearly half of all spike-specific TCRs. Possibly, clonal diversity was underestimated; donors were largely white British and included more females. Baseline serostatus was positive in only 5 to 7 AZD1222 recipients. Researchers took repertoire samples only after the peak T cell response had come.

This CDR3 is 15 amino acids long. Trimming took off 2 bases at V and 1 base at J, with 11 bases between the two ends. With respect to this clone: Its antigen is undetermined.

Clones were sequenced by immunoSEQ multiplex PCR, and TCRdb holds only the in-frame ones, with some missing. The sample lists about 120,000 clones, more than 85% occurring once. V and J are TRBV23-1 and TRBJ1-2, with a tentative D call TRBD1 (6 bases). TRBV23-1 is assigned to the ORF class and has an uncertain function. The material sequenced was peripheral blood, taken 28 days after the second AZD1222 dose. This TCR derives from an adult who received the AZD1222 COVID-19 vaccine. The CDR3 DNA reads TGCGCCAGCAGTCAAAAATACAGGGTTAACTATGGCTACACCTTC. Its protein product is CASSQKYRVNYGYTF.